This record covers a single T cell receptor (beta chain). The antigen is not known. These data come from a study of response to subunit inactivated influenza vaccine. Regarding the study as a whole: New T cells are recruited in small numbers by each seasonal influenza vaccination, according to the authors' suggestion.

This CDR3 is built from 14 residues. From germline, CDR1 is LGHDT and CDR2 YNNKEL (reference sequence). V shed 2 bases and J shed 1 base, with 9 bases lying between them. TCRdb used MiXCR to reprocess the RT-PCR reads, holding one entry per CDR3 protein. The sample shows more than 450,000 distinct CDR3 sequences, about 10% of them seen only once. The chain links TRBV3-1 to TRBJ2-7; no clear D. Sequences were derived from PBMCs from blood, sampled on the day of vaccination. The clonotype originates from a man aged 45 to 65 who received an inactivated influenza vaccine. Written as DNA, the CDR3 is TGTGCCAGCAGCCAACGCGGCTATTCCTACGAGCAGTACTTC. Protein: CASSQRGYSYEQYF.